The 32 T cell receptor beta chains below were found in one sample sequenced in a study of regulatory T cells in long-lasting Graves disease. Time point noted: newly diagnosed GD, antithyroid drugs for less than 3 months. The authors made the TCR library using RNA they extracted from PBMCs. Through Arm-PCR of CDR3 regions and iRepertoire HTBI primers, TCR beta libraries were built. TCRdb reanalysed the multiplex PCR reads using MiXCR and keeps one entry per CDR3 protein. The sample shows some 500,000 distinct CDR3 sequences, roughly 13% of them seen only once. The same data also contributed to another study, on T cells in Graves' hyperthyroidism and ophthalmopathy.

This specimen consisted of peripheral blood mononuclear cells (PBMCs), obtained at new diagnosis, from a patient treated with antithyroid drugs. Receptors originate from a man aged 30-40 years with Graves disease.

The sample holds many counts of this clonotype. V gene TRBV20-1 combines with J gene TRBJ1-1; D remains unclear. Germline CDR1 DFQATT, CDR2 SNEGSKA (reference sequence). The CDR3 runs 14 residues. V lost 3 bases and J lost 4, with 15 bases in between. This chain's CDR3 is CSASGWPQVTEAFF. The CDR3 DNA is TGCAGTGCTAGCGGGTGGCCCCAAGTCACTGAAGCTTTCTTT.

Concerning this clonotype itself: An end of the junction differs from the germline gene, which may be a read error. This rearrangement joins TRBV27 to TRBJ2-6; D is perhaps TRBD1 (6 bases). This CDR3 is 16 amino acids long. Germline V CDR1 and CDR2: MNHEY, SMNVEV (reference sequence). The CDR3: CASSPGHYSGANILTF. The DNA for the CDR3 is TGTGCCAGCAGTCCGGGACACTACTCTGGGGCCAACATCCTGACTTTC.

This clonotype has at least ten counts. This chain links TRBV6-5 with TRBJ2-5; D gene uncertain. Looked up from germline, CDR1 is MNHEY and CDR2 is SVGAGI. With 1 base removed from V and 1 base from J, the gap between germline ends came to 7 bases. CDR3 length equals 14 residues. This CDR3 is CASSYFAGQETQYF. In DNA form, the CDR3 reads TGTGCCAGCAGTTACTTTGCAGGCCAAGAGACCCAGTACTTC.

The sample holds many counts of this clonotype. This chain links TRBV14 with TRBJ2-1; possibly TRBD1 or TRBD2 for D (5 bases each). V was shortened by 4 bases and J by 2 bases, with 12 bases between the two germline ends. The CDR3 runs to 15 residues. Germline V lookup: CDR1 SGHDN, CDR2 FVKESK. The CDR3 is CASSLGGPPYNEQFF. CDR3 DNA: TGTGCCAGCAGCCTTGGGGGTCCACCCTACAATGAGCAGTTCTTC.

The chain uses TRBV5-1 and TRBJ1-3; no clear D gene. The CDR3 runs to 17 residues. V was clipped by 6 bases and J by 0 bases, with 19 bases between them. The V gene's germline CDR1 is SGHRS and CDR2 YFSETQ. This CDR3 reads CASTREGGSNSGNTIYF. The CDR3 nucleotides read TGCGCCAGCACCAGAGAAGGTGGCAGCAACTCTGGAAACACCATATATTTT.

This clonotype was recorded at least ten times. The rearrangement joins TRBV29-1 to TRBJ2-3; TRBD2 is a possible D gene (7 bases). The germline V gene has CDR1 SQVTM and CDR2 ANQGSEA. CDR3 length equals 11 residues. V was shortened by 7 bases and J by 9 bases, with 14 bases between the two germline ends. DNA of the CDR3: TGCAGCGCCACAAGGGGGGGAACGCAGTATTTT. Its translation: CSATRGGTQYF.

At least ten counts were recorded for this clonotype. This chain uses TRBV12-3 or TRBV12-4 with TRBJ2-5, with TRBD2 matching over 8 bases. Trimming at V came to 3 bases and at J to 3 bases, leaving 3 bases not matched to a gene. The CDR3 extends over 14 amino acids. The CDR3 nucleotides are TGTGCCAGCAGTTTTTTAGCGGGAAAAGAGACCCAGTACTTC. It is translated as CASSFLAGKETQYF.

This clonotype was seen at least ten times. The junction and the germline gene differ at one end; a read error may be behind it. The chain uses TRBV5-1 and TRBJ2-7, with a possible D match to TRBD2 (5 bases). Germline CDR1 reads SGHRS; CDR2 reads YFSETQ. This CDR3 has 13 residues. The DNA for the CDR3 is TGTGCCAGCAGCTTGGCCCCGGGATACGAGCAGTACTTC. As protein: CASSLAPGYEQYF. Full variable domain (remainder filled in from reference TRBV5-1 and TRBJ2-7): KAGVTQTPRYLIKTRGQQVTLSCSPISGHRSVSWYQQTPGQGLQFLFEYFSETQRNKGNFPGRFSGRQFSNSRSEMNVSTLELGDSALYLCASSLAPGYEQYFGPGTRLTVT.

The chain combines TRBV20-1 with TRBJ2-1, with TRBD1 matching over 11 bases. The ends lost 0 bases at V and 7 bases at J; junction bases unmatched: 5. The CDR3 runs to 15 residues. CDR1 is DFQATT, CDR2 SNEGSKA, per germline (reference sequence). As DNA, the CDR3 is TGCAGTGCTAGAGATAGGACAGGGGGCATGAATGAGCAGTTCTTC. This gives the protein CSARDRTGGMNEQFF.

Remarks on this clonotype: Only one base separates this from a far larger clonotype, so it likely reflects a read error. V is TRBV11-2 and J is TRBJ2-4; 14 bases line up with TRBD2. The CDR3 is made up of 16 amino acids. Germline lookup yields CDR1 SGHAT and CDR2 FQNNGV. In DNA, the CDR3 is TGTGCCAGCAGCCTAGAGGGACTAGCGGGAGCTGGGGAGCAGTCCTTC. Translated: CASSLEGLAGAGEQSF.

This clonotype was recorded at least ten times. This rearrangement joins TRBV24-1 to TRBJ2-3; D is perhaps TRBD2 (6 bases). Germline-derived CDR1 and CDR2 are KGHDR and SFDVKD. The CDR3 sequence is 16 residues long. V was clipped by 3 bases and J by 2 bases, with 14 bases between them. The CDR3 bases are TGTGCCACCAGTGATCCGGGGGACTTCTCCACAGATACGCAGTATTTT. It encodes CATSDPGDFSTDTQYF.

The chain links TRBV4-1 to TRBJ2-2; 10 nucleotides agree with TRBD2. The junction had 9 bases not matched to a gene; V was cut back by 0 bases and J by 8 bases. Germline CDR1 reads MGHRA; CDR2 reads YSYEKL. The CDR3 contains 17 residues. The CDR3 region is CASSQDVASGRRGELFF. CDR3 bases: TGCGCCAGCAGCCAAGATGTGGCTAGCGGGAGAAGGGGGGAGCTGTTTTTT.

This clonotype was counted at least ten times. The chain recombines TRBV29-1 with TRBJ2-1; TRBD1 aligns across 7 bases. Trimming cost V 7 bases and J 5 bases; bases outside gene matches: 11. The CDR3 is 14 amino acids. The germline CDR1 and CDR2 sequences are SQVTM and ANQGSEA. CDR3 sequence (DNA): TGCAGCGCCCTCACAGGGGTTGTGCACAATGAGCAGTTCTTC. Translating gives CSALTGVVHNEQFF.

This clonotype was counted ten times or more. The CDR3 DNA is TGCAGTGCTAGGGCCCCTAGCGGGAACGAGCAGTACTTC. Amino acid sequence: CSARAPSGNEQYF. This rearrangement joins TRBV20-1 to TRBJ2-7, with 9 positions matching TRBD2. The CDR3 extends over 13 amino acids. Losses at the gene ends were 3 bases for V and 5 bases for J; bases not matched to a gene: 5. Looked up from germline, CDR1 is DFQATT and CDR2 is SNEGSKA (reference sequence).

The sample holds a few counts of this clonotype. The V and J genes are TRBV18 and TRBJ2-5; D is unclear. CDR1 and CDR2 (germline): KGHSH, LQKENI. Between the trimmed V and J ends, which lost 3 bases and 5 bases, there was a span of 10 bases. The CDR3 extends over 13 amino acids. The CDR3 DNA reads as TGTGCCAGCTCACCGGACGATAGGGAGACCCAGTACTTC. The encoded protein is CASSPDDRETQYF.

This clonotype was counted at least ten times. The chain employs TRBV2 and TRBJ2-5; either TRBD1 or TRBD2 may fit D (5 bases each). Trimming removed 7 bases from V and 2 bases from J, with 11 bases in between. The CDR3 runs 13 residues. Germline V gene lookup returns CDR1 SNHLY and CDR2 FYNNEI. CDR3 in amino acids: CASNTGPQETQYF. The CDR3 bases are TGTGCCAGCAACACGGGACCTCAAGAGACCCAGTACTTC.

The gene calls are TRBV6-1 and TRBJ2-3; a weak D match, TRBD2 (6 bases). CDR1 is MNHNS and CDR2 is SASEGT in the germline V gene. The length of the CDR3 is 17 residues. V lost 6 bases and J 4 bases, leaving 23 bases between the germline ends. DNA of the CDR3: TGTGCCAGCAGCTCTAGTGGGAGGTTAAGACCTGCAGATACGCAGTATTTT. Protein sequence: CASSSSGRLRPADTQYF.

This clonotype was seen a handful of times. This chain uses TRBV7-2 with TRBJ2-3, with D tentatively TRBD1 or TRBD2 (6 bases each). The CDR3 has 14 amino acids. Trimming cost V 5 bases and J 4 bases, with 13 bases left between them. Germline V gives CDR1 SGHTA, CDR2 FQGNSA. CDR3 nucleotides: TGTGCCAGCAGCCAACAGGGAGGCCCAGATACGCAGTATTTT. Protein: CASSQQGGPDTQYF.

V gene TRBV4-1 combines with J gene TRBJ2-5; 9 bases fit TRBD1. The J segment lost 5 bases and the V segment lost 3 bases, leaving 7 bases of the junction unmatched. Germline assignment: CDR1 MGHRA and CDR2 YSYEKL. The CDR3 covers 15 residues. The CDR3 here is CASSHPTGGRETQYF. In nucleotides, the CDR3 is TGCGCCAGCAGCCACCCAACAGGGGGCCGGGAGACCCAGTACTTC.

This chain uses TRBV28 with TRBJ2-2; D gene uncertain. Trimming stripped 7 bases from V and 0 bases from J, with 9 bases between. Germline V gives CDR1 MDHEN, CDR2 SYDVKM. CDR3 length equals 14 residues. CDR3 loop: CASKPDSNTGELFF. Here the CDR3 DNA reads TGTGCCAGCAAGCCTGATTCGAACACCGGGGAGCTGTTTTTT.

This chain connects TRBV24-1 to TRBJ2-5; 9 nucleotides align to TRBD1. Per the germline V gene, CDR1 is KGHDR and CDR2 is SFDVKD. The CDR3 contains 16 residues. V lost 4 bases, J lost 3 bases, and 8 bases stayed unmatched. The CDR3 DNA is TGTGCCACCAGTGACGGGACAGGGAAGTTCGAAGAGACCCAGTACTTC. It is translated as CATSDGTGKFEETQYF.

Many counts were recorded for this clonotype. The V call is TRBV5-1, the J call TRBJ2-1; 9 bases are a match to TRBD1. The CDR3 runs 14 residues. CDR1 and CDR2 from the germline V gene are SGHRS and YFSETQ. Trimming at V came to 4 bases and at J to 4 bases, leaving 3 bases not matched to a gene. The CDR3 spells CASSGGTGYNEQFF. In nucleotides, the CDR3 is TGCGCCAGCAGCGGCGGGACAGGGTACAATGAGCAGTTCTTC. The whole variable domain, filled in from reference TRBV5-1 and TRBJ2-1, reads KAGVTQTPRYLIKTRGQQVTLSCSPISGHRSVSWYQQTPGQGLQFLFEYFSETQRNKGNFPGRFSGRQFSNSRSEMNVSTLELGDSALYLCASSGGTGYNEQFFGPGTRLTVL.

The chain carries TRBV5-1 and TRBJ2-1, with 11 bases aligning to TRBD2. V dropped 4 bases and J dropped 8; count of bases not matched to a gene: 8. The CDR3 is 15 residues long. CDR1 and CDR2 from the germline V gene are SGHRS and YFSETQ. CDR3 protein: CASSVAGGPPYEQFF. DNA of the CDR3: TGCGCCAGCAGCGTAGCGGGAGGGCCGCCCTATGAGCAGTTCTTC. The full variable domain, with the rest looked up from reference TRBV5-1 and TRBJ2-1, is KAGVTQTPRYLIKTRGQQVTLSCSPISGHRSVSWYQQTPGQGLQFLFEYFSETQRNKGNFPGRFSGRQFSNSRSEMNVSTLELGDSALYLCASSVAGGPPYEQFFGPGTRLTVL.

In this sample, this clonotype turned up a few times. This chain uses TRBV29-1 with TRBJ2-5; tentative D call: TRBD2 (5 bases). The CDR3 contains 14 residues. Trimming took off 4 bases at V and 5 bases at J, with 17 bases between the two ends. Germline CDR1 and CDR2: SQVTM and ANQGSEA. The CDR3, as DNA: TGCAGCGTTGGGGCGGGCCGTAGGGAGGAGACCCAGTACTTC. This codes for CSVGAGRREETQYF.

At least ten counts were recorded for this clonotype. This chain joins TRBV10-3 and TRBJ2-7; a possible D gene is TRBD1 (6 bases). V lost 11 bases and J 2 bases, leaving 13 bases between the germline ends. The CDR3 is made up of 12 amino acids. Germline V CDR1 and CDR2: ENHRY, SYGVKD. The CDR3 sequence: CAVGTGTYEQYF. The CDR3 DNA follows: TGTGCCGTGGGAACAGGGACCTACGAGCAGTACTTC.

This clonotype was seen ten or more times. The chain has TRBV7-9 and TRBJ2-7, with 7 nucleotides matching TRBD2. CDR1 and CDR2 from the germline V gene are SEHNR and FQNEAQ (reference sequence). The V segment lost 5 bases and the J segment 0 bases; nucleotides outside the gene matches: 10. This CDR3 comprises 16 residues. CDR3 loop: CASSPEAGRSSYEQYF. DNA for the CDR3: TGTGCCAGCAGCCCCGAAGCGGGACGGAGCTCCTACGAGCAGTACTTC.

V is TRBV12-3 or TRBV12-4 and J is TRBJ2-1, with TRBD2 matching 8 bases. Losses at the gene ends were 4 bases for V and 6 bases for J; bases not matched to a gene: 5. The CDR3 has 14 residues. CDR3 protein: CASSSGLEPNEQFF. CDR3 in DNA: TGTGCCAGCAGTTCGGGACTAGAGCCCAATGAGCAGTTCTTC.

This clonotype was observed at least ten times. The rearrangement joins TRBV20-1 to TRBJ2-5; D is possibly TRBD1 (6 bases). This CDR3 has 16 amino acids. Germline V gives CDR1 DFQATT, CDR2 SNEGSKA (reference sequence). V was trimmed by 0 bases and J by 5 bases, leaving 19 bases between them. CDR3 nucleotide sequence: TGCAGTGCTAGAGAGGGACACTGGGCCGGGTGGGAGACCCAGTACTTC. Translation: CSAREGHWAGWETQYF.

The gene calls are TRBV20-1 and TRBJ2-3; D gene uncertain. Per germline, CDR1 DFQATT and CDR2 SNEGSKA (reference sequence). Trimming shortened V by 6 bases and J by 0 bases, and 13 bases separated the two germline ends. This CDR3 is 14 amino acids long. The CDR3 nucleotides read TGCAGTGCCCCTCGGGCAGATAGCACAGATACGCAGTATTTT. This codes for CSAPRADSTDTQYF.

This clonotype occurred many times. The chain combines TRBV20-1 with TRBJ2-1; TRBD1 matches at 12 bases. There are 15 residues in the CDR3. Trimming removed 7 bases from V and 8 bases from J; junction bases left unmatched: 12. From germline, CDR1 is DFQATT and CDR2 SNEGSKA (reference sequence). The CDR3 coding sequence is TGCAGTGTTCTCCTTGGGACAGGGGGCAAGTATGAGCAGTTCTTC. Amino acids: CSVLLGTGGKYEQFF.

This clonotype came up many times. The gene calls are TRBV12-3 or TRBV12-4 and TRBJ2-7; either TRBD1 or TRBD2 may supply D (6 bases each). This CDR3 comprises 14 residues. V was clipped by 3 bases and J by 5 bases, with 14 bases between them. The CDR3 coding sequence is TGTGCCAGCAGTTTGGGGGGCATGAGGAACGAGCAGTACTTC. Residues: CASSLGGMRNEQYF.

CDR3 nucleotides: TGTGCCAGCAGCGTAGGGGGAAGGGCCGAAGAGACCCAGTACTTC. Amino acids: CASSVGGRAEETQYF. The chain couples TRBV9 to TRBJ2-5, with unresolved D. CDR3 length: 15 amino acids. V lost 0 bases and J 3 bases, leaving 12 bases between the germline ends. The V gene's germline CDR1 is SGDLS and CDR2 YYNGEE.